A selection of T cell receptor beta chains follows, all from one sample in a study of OX40 agonist ivuxolimab in advanced cancers. The protocol was immunoSEQ multiplex PCR, while the TCRdb copy is restricted to in-frame clones and leaves out a portion. The sample contains tens of thousands of clones, about 88% of which appear only once. The source material was CD4+ or CD8+ T cells sorted from blood, sampled in a trial of the OX40 agonist ivuxolimab. These receptors came from an adult with an advanced solid tumor such as melanoma, head and neck, liver or kidney cancer. CDR3s include the opening cysteine and the closing phenylalanine or tryptophan. D genes are given only for firm matches.

V gene,J gene,D gene,CDR3 protein
TRBV9,TRBJ1-2,.,CASSVAPGGMGDGYTF
TRBV18,TRBJ2-5,TRBD2,CASSLYPTSGGNGPQETQYF
TRBV6-1,TRBJ1-2,TRBD1,CASSDRGVGGYTF
TRBV18,TRBJ2-2,.,CASFTRTGELFF
TRBV19,TRBJ2-7,.,CASSSTNYEQYF
TRBV7-9,TRBJ1-4,TRBD1,CASSEGALGEKLFF
TRBV27,TRBJ1-3,.,CASSLRGPSGNTIYF
TRBV10-2,TRBJ1-4,.,CASWRQGSEKLFF
TRBV2,TRBJ2-3,TRBD2,CARGTSGGAEGTDTQYF
TRBV5-6,TRBJ2-7,.,CASSRGLPYEQYF
TRBV5-5,TRBJ1-3,.,CASSSIPWQGTGNTIYF
TRBV18,TRBJ1-3,.,CASHSQESGNTIYF
TRBV18,TRBJ1-5,.,CASSPEGNQPQHF
TRBV5-1,TRBJ2-1,.,CASSLEISYNEQFF
TRBV6-5,TRBJ1-2,.,CASSYWVQGANYGYTF
TRBV7-2,TRBJ2-3,TRBD2,CASSLAIPAGGVTDTQYF
TRBV2,TRBJ2-5,TRBD1,CASREDRGLQTQYF
TRBV30,TRBJ1-5,.,CAWSSTGNNQPQHF
TRBV5-6,TRBJ1-1,TRBD1,CASSGTVGTEAFF
TRBV18,TRBJ1-3,.,CASSPGTNSGNTIYF
TRBV27,TRBJ1-5,.,CASSVTRVSRPQHF
TRBV28,TRBJ2-4,TRBD1,CASSISGGSVSKNIQYF
TRBV29-1,TRBJ1-2,TRBD1,CSVADRVFGYTF
TRBV4-1,TRBJ1-5,.,CASSQDNWPDQPQHF
TRBV10-3,TRBJ2-3,TRBD2,CAISAGEGDTQYF
TRBV6-6,TRBJ1-2,.,CASSPGGRANYGYTF
TRBV18,TRBJ2-3,TRBD2,CASSPPRAGGRTDTQYF
TRBV7-8,TRBJ1-2,.,CASSLERRYGYTF
TRBV29-1,TRBJ2-3,TRBD2,CSVRLAGGPDTQYF
TRBV5-1,TRBJ2-3,TRBD1,CASRTGADTQYF
TRBV6-1,TRBJ1-5,.,CASSLGVQPQHF
TRBV7-9,TRBJ2-7,.,CASSLARAGSYEQYF
TRBV5-1,TRBJ2-5,TRBD2,CASSFSGETQYF
TRBV15,TRBJ1-2,.,CATSRDFLTGSGGYTF
TRBV5-1,TRBJ2-7,TRBD1,CASSSYRGSSYEQYF
TRBV2,TRBJ2-1,TRBD2,CASGAGGQLNEQFF
TRBV2,TRBJ1-5,.,CASSTRGGSASNQPQHF
TRBV10-2,TRBJ2-7,TRBD1,CASNRQGLYEQYF
TRBV5-1,TRBJ2-7,TRBD1,CASRVGTGFYEQYF